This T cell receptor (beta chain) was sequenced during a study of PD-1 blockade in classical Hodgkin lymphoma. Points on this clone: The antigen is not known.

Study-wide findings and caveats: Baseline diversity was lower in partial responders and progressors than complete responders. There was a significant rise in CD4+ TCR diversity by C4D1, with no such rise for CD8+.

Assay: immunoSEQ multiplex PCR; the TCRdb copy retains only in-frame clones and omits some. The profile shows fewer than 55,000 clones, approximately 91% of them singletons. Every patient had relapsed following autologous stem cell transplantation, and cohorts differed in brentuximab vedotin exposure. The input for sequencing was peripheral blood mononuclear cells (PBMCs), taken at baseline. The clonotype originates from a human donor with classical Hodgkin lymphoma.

CDR3 DNA sequence: TGTGCCAGTATGGCCACTAGCGGGGGGCCCTACGAGCAGTACTTC. Translation: CASMATSGGPYEQYF. J is TRBJ2-7 and V is TRBV19, with 12 positions matching TRBD2. V was pared by 7 bases and J by 2 bases, with 6 bases of the junction left unmatched. The CDR3 covers 15 residues. The V gene's germline CDR1 is LNHDA and CDR2 SQIVND (reference sequence).